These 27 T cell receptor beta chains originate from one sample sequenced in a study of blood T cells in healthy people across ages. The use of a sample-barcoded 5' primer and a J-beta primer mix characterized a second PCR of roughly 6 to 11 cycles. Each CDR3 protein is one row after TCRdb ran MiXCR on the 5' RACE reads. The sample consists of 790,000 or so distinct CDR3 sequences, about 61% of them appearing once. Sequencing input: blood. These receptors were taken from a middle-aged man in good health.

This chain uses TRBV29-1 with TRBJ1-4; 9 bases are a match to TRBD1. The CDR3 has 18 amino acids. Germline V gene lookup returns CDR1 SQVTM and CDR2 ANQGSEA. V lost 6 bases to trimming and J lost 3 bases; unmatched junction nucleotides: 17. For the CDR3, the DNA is TGCAGCGTCCGGGACAGGGACGGTATTAGTGCGGCTAATGAAAAACTGTTTTTT. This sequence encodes CSVRDRDGISAANEKLFF.

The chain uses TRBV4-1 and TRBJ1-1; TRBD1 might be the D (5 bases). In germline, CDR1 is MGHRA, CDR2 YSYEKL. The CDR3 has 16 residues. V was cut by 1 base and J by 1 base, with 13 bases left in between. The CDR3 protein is CASSQGWGTPNTEAFF. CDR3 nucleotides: TGCGCCAGCAGCCAAGGATGGGGGACCCCGAACACTGAAGCTTTCTTT.

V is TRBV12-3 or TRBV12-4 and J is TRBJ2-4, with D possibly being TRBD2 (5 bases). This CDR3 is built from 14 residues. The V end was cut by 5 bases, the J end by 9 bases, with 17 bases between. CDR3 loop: CASSPRTLLGIQYF. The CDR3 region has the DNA TGTGCCAGCAGTCCCAGGACTCTCTTGGGCATTCAGTACTTC.

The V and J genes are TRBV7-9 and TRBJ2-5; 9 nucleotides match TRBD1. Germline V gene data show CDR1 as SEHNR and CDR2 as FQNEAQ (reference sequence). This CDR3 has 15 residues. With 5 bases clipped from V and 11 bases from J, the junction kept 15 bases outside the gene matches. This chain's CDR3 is CASSPGDREGGEQYF. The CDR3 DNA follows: TGTGCCAGCAGCCCCGGGGACAGGGAGGGTGGTGAGCAGTACTTC.

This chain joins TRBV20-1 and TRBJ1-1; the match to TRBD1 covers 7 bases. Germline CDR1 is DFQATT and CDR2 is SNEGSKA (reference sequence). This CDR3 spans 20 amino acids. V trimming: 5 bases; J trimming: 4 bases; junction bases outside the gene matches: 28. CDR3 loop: CSAYPPVGFSEGALGTEAFF. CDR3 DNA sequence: TGCAGTGCTTATCCCCCGGTTGGATTTTCGGAGGGGGCTTTGGGCACTGAAGCTTTCTTT.

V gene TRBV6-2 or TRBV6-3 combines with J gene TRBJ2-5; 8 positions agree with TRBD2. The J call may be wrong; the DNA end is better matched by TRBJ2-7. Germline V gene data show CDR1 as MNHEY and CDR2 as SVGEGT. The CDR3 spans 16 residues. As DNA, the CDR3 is TGTGCCAGCAGTCGCCCCTCTGGGGCGGGAGGACGCGAGCAGTACTTC. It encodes CASSRPSGAGGREQYF.

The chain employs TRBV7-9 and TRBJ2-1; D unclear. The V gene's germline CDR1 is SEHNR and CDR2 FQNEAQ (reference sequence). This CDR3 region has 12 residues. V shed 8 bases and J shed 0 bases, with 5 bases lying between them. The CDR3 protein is CASGTSYNEQFF. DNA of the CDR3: TGTGCCAGCGGAACCTCCTACAATGAGCAGTTCTTC.

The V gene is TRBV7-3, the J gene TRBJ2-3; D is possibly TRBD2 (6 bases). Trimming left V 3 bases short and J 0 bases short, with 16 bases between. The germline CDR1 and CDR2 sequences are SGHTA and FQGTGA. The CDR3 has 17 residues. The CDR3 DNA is TGTGCCAGCAGCTTTCAATCAGCGGGTTCTAGCACAGATACGCAGTATTTT. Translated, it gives CASSFQSAGSSTDTQYF.

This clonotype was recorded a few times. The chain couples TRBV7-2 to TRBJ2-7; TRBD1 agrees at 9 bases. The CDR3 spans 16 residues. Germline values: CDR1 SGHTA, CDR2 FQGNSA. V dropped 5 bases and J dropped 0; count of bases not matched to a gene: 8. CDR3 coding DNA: TGTGCCAGCAGCGAGTCGACAGGGGGGGGCTCCTACGAGCAGTACTTC. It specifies CASSESTGGGSYEQYF.

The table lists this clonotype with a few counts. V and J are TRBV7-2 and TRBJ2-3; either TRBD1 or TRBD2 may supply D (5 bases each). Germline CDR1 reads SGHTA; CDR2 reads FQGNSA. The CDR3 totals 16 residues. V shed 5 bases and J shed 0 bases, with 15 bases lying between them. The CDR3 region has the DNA TGTGCCAGCAGCCGCCGACGGGGCCCTAGCACAGATACGCAGTATTTT. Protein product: CASSRRRGPSTDTQYF.

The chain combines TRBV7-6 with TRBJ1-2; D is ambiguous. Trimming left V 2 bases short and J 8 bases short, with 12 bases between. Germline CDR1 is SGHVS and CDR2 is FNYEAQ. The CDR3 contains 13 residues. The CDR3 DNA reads TGTGCCAGCAGCTTATTGGAGGTGGGAGGCTACACCTTC. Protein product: CASSLLEVGGYTF.

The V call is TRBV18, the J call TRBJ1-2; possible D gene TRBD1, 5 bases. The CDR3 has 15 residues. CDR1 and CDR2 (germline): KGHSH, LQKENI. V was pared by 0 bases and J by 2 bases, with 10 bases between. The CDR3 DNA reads TGTGCCAGCTCACCACCGGGGGACCTCAACTATGGCTACACCTTC. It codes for CASSPPGDLNYGYTF.

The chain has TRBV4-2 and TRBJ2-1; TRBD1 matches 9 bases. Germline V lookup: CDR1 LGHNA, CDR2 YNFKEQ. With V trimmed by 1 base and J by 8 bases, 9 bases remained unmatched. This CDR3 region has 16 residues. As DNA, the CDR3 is TGTGCCAGCAGCCAAGGGACAGGGGCTATGGAGGATGAGCAGTTCTTC. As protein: CASSQGTGAMEDEQFF.

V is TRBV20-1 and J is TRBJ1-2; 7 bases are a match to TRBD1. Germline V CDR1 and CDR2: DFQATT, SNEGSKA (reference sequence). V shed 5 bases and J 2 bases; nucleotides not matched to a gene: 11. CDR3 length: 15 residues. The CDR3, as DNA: TGCAGTGCTTACGCGGACAGGCCGTTAAACTATGGCTACACCTTC. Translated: CSAYADRPLNYGYTF.

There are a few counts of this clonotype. This chain's CDR3 is CASSWGQLTSSYEQYF. The CDR3 region has the DNA TGTGCCAGCAGTTGGGGACAGCTTACTAGCTCCTACGAGCAGTACTTC. The chain couples TRBV27 to TRBJ2-7; the match to TRBD1 covers 7 bases. V lost 4 bases to trimming and J lost 0 bases; unmatched junction nucleotides: 9. The CDR3 sequence is 16 residues long. Germline V gene sequence: CDR1 MNHEY, CDR2 SMNVEV (reference sequence).

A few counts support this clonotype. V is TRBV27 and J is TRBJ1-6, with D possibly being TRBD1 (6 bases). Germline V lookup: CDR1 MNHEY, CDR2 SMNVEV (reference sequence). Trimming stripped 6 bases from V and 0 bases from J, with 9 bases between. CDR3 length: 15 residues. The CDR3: CASSPRGSYNSPLHF. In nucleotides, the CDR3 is TGTGCCAGCAGCCCCAGGGGCTCCTATAATTCACCCCTCCACTTT.

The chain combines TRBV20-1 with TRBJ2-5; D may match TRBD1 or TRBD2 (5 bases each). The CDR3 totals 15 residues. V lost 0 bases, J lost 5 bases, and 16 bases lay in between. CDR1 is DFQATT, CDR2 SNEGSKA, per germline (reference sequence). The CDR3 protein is CSARDRGLMLETQYF. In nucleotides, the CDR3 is TGCAGTGCTAGAGACCGGGGCCTTATGCTGGAGACCCAGTACTTC.

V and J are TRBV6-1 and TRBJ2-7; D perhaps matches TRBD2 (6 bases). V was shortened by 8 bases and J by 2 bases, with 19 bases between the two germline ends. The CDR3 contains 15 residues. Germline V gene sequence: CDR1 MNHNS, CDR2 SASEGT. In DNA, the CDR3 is TGTGCCAGCCATCCCCTATTGGGAGGCGCCTACGAGCAGTACTTC. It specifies CASHPLLGGAYEQYF.

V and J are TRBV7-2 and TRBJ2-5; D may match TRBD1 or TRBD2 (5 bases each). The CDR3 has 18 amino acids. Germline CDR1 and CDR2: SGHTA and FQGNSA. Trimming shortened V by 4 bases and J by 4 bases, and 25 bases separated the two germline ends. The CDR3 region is CASSSLPRGHTRLETQYF. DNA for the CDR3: TGTGCCAGCAGCTCCTTACCTCGGGGCCACACGAGGTTAGAGACCCAGTACTTC.

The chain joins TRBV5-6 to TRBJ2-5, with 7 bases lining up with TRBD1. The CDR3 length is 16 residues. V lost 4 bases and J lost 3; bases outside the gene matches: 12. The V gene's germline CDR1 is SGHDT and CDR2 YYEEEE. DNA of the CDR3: TGTGCCAGCAGCGCGGACCTCGGCAGGGGGAAAGAGACCCAGTACTTC. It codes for CASSADLGRGKETQYF.

The CDR3 region is CSVGTGTGDSPLHF. DNA of the CDR3: TGCAGCGTTGGAACCGGGACAGGGGATTCACCCCTCCACTTT. The rearrangement uses TRBV29-1 and TRBJ1-6, with 10 nucleotides matching TRBD1. From germline, CDR1 is SQVTM and CDR2 ANQGSEA. Losses at the gene ends were 4 bases for V and 8 bases for J; bases not matched to a gene: 5. There are 14 residues in the CDR3.

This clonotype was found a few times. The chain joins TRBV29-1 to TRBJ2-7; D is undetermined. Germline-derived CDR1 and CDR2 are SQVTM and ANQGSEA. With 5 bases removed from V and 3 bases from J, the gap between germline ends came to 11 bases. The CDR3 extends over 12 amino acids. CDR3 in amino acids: CSVLFDNYEQYF. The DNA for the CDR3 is TGCAGCGTTCTTTTTGACAACTACGAGCAGTACTTC.

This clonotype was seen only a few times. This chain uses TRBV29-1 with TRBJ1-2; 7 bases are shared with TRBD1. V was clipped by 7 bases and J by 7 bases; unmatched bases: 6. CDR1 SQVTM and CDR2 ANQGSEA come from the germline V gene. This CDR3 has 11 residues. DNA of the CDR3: TGCAGCGCTGGCGACAGGGTTGGCTACACCTTC. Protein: CSAGDRVGYTF.

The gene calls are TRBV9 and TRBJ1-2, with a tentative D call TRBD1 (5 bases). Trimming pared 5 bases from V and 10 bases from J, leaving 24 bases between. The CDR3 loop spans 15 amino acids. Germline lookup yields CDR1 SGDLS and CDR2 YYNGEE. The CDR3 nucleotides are TGTGCCAGCAGGGGCGGCGGGGACCCTCTCTCAGTCTACACCTTC. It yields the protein CASRGGGDPLSVYTF.

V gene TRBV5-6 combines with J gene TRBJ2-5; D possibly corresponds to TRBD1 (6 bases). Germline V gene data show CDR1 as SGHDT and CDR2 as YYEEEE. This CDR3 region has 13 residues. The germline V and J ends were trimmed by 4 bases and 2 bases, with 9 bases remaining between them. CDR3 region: CASSGQLQETQYF. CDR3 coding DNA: TGTGCCAGCAGCGGACAGCTACAAGAGACCCAGTACTTC.

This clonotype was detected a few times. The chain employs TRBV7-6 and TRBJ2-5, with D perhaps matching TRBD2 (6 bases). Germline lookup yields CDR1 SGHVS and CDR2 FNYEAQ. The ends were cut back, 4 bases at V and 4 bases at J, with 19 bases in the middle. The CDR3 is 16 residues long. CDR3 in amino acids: CASSSPGLGEAETQYF. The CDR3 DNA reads TGTGCCAGCAGCTCCCCGGGACTGGGGGAGGCAGAGACCCAGTACTTC.

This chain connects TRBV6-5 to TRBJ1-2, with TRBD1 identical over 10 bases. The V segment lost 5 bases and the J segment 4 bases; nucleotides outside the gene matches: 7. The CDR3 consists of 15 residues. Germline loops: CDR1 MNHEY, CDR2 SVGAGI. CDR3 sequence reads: CASSPDRGLVYGYTF. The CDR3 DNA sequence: TGTGCCAGCAGTCCCGACAGGGGGCTGGTCTATGGCTACACCTTC.